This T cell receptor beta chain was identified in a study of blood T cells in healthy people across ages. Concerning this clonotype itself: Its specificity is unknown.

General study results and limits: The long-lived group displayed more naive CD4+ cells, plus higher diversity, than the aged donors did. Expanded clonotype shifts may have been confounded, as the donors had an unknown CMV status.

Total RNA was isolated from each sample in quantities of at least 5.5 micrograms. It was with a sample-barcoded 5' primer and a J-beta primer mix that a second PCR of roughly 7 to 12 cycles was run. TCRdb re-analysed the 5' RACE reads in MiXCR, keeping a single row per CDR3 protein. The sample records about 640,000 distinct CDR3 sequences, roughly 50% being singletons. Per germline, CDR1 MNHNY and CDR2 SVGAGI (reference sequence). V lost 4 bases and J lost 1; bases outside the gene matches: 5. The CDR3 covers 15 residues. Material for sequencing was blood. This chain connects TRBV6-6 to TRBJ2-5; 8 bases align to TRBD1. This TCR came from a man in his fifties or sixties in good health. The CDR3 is CASSFAGQAQETQYF. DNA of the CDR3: TGTGCCAGCAGTTTCGCGGGACAGGCCCAAGAGACCCAGTACTTC.